The 6 T cell receptor beta chains presented below share a single source sample, sequenced in a study of metastatic and nonmetastatic thyroid tumors. No treatment had been given to any patient before thyroid surgery. TCRdb recomputed clones from the PCR reads via MiXCR. Of about 16,000 clones listed, 24% are singletons. The specimen was tumor tissue. Source of these receptors: a male donor with papillary thyroid cancer or a benign thyroid nodule (not recorded which). Some clones in this sample may be carry-over from other donors' samples.

The rearrangement uses TRBV14 and TRBJ1-5, with D hard to call. Trimming removed 4 bases from V and 6 bases from J, with 10 bases in between. This CDR3 is 13 amino acids long. Germline loops: CDR1 SGHDN, CDR2 FVKESK. The CDR3 is CASSRGPGQPQHF. DNA of the CDR3: TGTGCCAGCAGCCGAGGGCCGGGTCAGCCCCAGCATTTT.

This clone was detected many times. The chain is built from TRBV5-1 and TRBJ1-2; maybe TRBD1 (6 bases). V was trimmed by 3 bases and J by 5 bases, leaving 20 bases between them. The CDR3 runs to 16 residues. Germline CDR1 SGHRS, CDR2 YFSETQ. CDR3 loop: CASSSQSAGQLYGYTF. The CDR3 DNA reads TGCGCCAGCAGCTCCCAAAGTGCAGGACAGCTTTATGGCTACACCTTC.

The table lists this clone with many counts. CDR3 in DNA: TGTGCCAGCAGTAGACTAGCGGGAGTCGTTGAGCAGTTCTTC. Translated, it gives CASSRLAGVVEQFF. The chain links TRBV7-6 to TRBJ2-1; 12 bases map to TRBD2. The CDR3 contains 14 residues. V lost 6 bases and J lost 9; bases outside the gene matches: 6. Germline V gene data show CDR1 as SGHVS and CDR2 as FNYEAQ.

This clone was detected only a few times. The CDR3 nucleotides are TGTGCCACCAGTGATTCACGGACAGCCACCTACGAGCAGTACTTC. Its translation: CATSDSRTATYEQYF. V usage is TRBV24-1 and J usage is TRBJ2-7; the D gene is possibly TRBD1 (6 bases). The CDR3 totals 15 residues. V lost 2 bases and J lost 2, with 12 bases in between. CDR1 KGHDR and CDR2 SFDVKD come from the germline V gene.

The genes are TRBV6-1 and TRBJ1-2; no clear D. Germline V gives CDR1 MNHNS, CDR2 SASEGT. This CDR3 comprises 15 residues. Trimming took off 8 bases at V and 4 bases at J, with 20 bases between the two ends. The CDR3 nucleotides read TGTGCCAGCGGCGCCGGTGGGAATCTCGGCTATGGCTACACCTTC. Its protein product is CASGAGGNLGYGYTF.

The sample holds many counts of this clone. Other DNA sequences in the same sample also yield this CDR3. This rearrangement joins TRBV18 to TRBJ2-2, with D possibly being TRBD1 (5 bases). V lost 3 bases and J 6 bases, leaving 20 bases between the germline ends. CDR1 is KGHSH and CDR2 is LQKENI in the germline V gene. The CDR3 is made up of 17 amino acids. CDR3: CASSPAGPLTRAGELFF. The CDR3 nucleotides read TGTGCCAGCTCACCGGCAGGTCCCCTAACCAGGGCCGGGGAGCTGTTTTTT.